The entry below gives a single TCR beta chain sequence along with its context. The CDR3 loop spans 12 amino acids. V lost 8 bases to trimming and J lost 7 bases, with 14 bases between them. The germline gives CDR1 MNHEY, CDR2 SVGAGI. Libraries were prepared by immunoSEQ multiplex PCR; TCRdb keeps only in-frame clonotypes and omits some of them. The profile shows roughly 40,000 clones, around 96% of them singletons. The data were taken from a study of technical replicates of blood from several donors. The sequence was obtained from a human donor in good health. The chain employs TRBV6-5 and TRBJ1-2, with D tentatively TRBD1 (5 bases). Material for sequencing was T cells isolated from PBMCs. The CDR3 spells CASSGGGFGYTF. The CDR3 DNA reads TGTGCCAGCTCGGGGGGGGGTTTTGGCTACACCTTC.